This section outlines one T cell receptor (beta chain) sequence together with its context. With 10 bases clipped from V and 2 bases from J, the junction kept 7 bases outside the gene matches. The CDR3 length is 13 residues. The V gene's germline CDR1 is LNHDA and CDR2 SQIVND (reference sequence). The source of the sample is a study of cytomegalovirus exposure and HLA in healthy donors. Researchers ran the PCR with 60 Vbeta and 13 Jbeta primers. TCRdb keeps only in-frame clones here, not all; method: immunoSEQ multiplex PCR. The sample lists about 90,000 clones, less than 80% occurring once. Specimen: PBMCs. The chain is built from TRBV19 and TRBJ1-1, with 7 positions matching TRBD1. The receptor was derived from a woman between 45 and 65 years old in good health and CMV-seropositive. CDR3 sequence: CATYDRENTEAFF. The CDR3 coding sequence is TGTGCCACCTACGACAGGGAAAACACTGAAGCTTTCTTT.